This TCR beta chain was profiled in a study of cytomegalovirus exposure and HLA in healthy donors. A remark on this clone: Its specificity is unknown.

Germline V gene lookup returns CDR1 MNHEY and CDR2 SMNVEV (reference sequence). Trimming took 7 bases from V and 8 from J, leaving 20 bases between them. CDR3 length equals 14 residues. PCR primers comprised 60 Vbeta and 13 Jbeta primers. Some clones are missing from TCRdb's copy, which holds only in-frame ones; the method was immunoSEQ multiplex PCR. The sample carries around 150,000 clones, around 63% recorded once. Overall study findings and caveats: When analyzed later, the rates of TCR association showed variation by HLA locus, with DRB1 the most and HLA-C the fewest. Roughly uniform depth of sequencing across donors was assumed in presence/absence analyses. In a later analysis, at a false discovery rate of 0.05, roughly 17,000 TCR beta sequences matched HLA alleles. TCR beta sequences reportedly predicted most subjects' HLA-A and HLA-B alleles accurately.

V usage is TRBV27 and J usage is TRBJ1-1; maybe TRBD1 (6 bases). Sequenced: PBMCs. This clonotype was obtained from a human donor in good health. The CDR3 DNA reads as TGTGCCAGCAACTTTAGGGCAGGGACATCCGAAGCTTTCTTT. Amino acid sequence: CASNFRAGTSEAFF.